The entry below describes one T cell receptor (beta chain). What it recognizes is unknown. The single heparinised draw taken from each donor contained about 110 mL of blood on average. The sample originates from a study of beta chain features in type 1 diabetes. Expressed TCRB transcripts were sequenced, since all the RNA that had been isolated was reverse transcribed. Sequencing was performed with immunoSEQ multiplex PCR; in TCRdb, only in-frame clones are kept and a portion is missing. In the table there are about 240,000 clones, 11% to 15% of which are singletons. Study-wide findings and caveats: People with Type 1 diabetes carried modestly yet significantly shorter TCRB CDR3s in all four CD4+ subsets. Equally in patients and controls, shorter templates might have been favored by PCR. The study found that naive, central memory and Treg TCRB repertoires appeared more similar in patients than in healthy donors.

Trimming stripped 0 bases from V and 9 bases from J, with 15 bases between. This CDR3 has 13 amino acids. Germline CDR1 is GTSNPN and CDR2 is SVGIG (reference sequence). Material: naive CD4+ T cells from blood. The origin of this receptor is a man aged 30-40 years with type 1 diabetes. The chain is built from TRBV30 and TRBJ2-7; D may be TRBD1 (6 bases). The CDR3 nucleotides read TGTGCCTGGAGTGTACGACAGGCGGCGGGGCAGTACTTC. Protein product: CAWSVRQAAGQYF.